These T cell receptor beta chains were read from a single sample in a study of blood T cell repertoires in COVID-19. Assay: immunoSEQ multiplex PCR; the TCRdb copy retains only in-frame clones and omits some. Counted here are 310,000 or so clones, around 90% occurring once; the ten biggest clones make up about 1.2%. Sequencing input: peripheral blood. Every receptor here comes from a man between 70 and 80 years old with acute or convalescent COVID-19. Both conserved end residues are part of each CDR3. A D gene is named only where the DNA matches it firmly. Clone size appears in some rows only: once, few, many, or a class for an expanded clone.

v_call	j_call	clone_size	d_call	cdr3_aa	cdr3_nt
TRBV7-2	TRBJ2-1	-	TRBD2	CASSYGLGIANEQFF	TGTGCCAGCAGCTACGGACTAGGAATAGCCAATGAGCAGTTCTTC
TRBV28	TRBJ2-7	-	TRBD1	CASSLLTGTYEQYF	TGTGCCAGCAGTTTATTGACAGGGACCTACGAGCAGTACTTC
TRBV5-8	TRBJ1-4	-	-	CASSETGNANEKLFF	TGTGCCAGCAGCGAAACAGGGAATGCTAATGAAAAACTGTTTTTT
TRBV5-1	TRBJ2-5	once	TRBD1	CASSFNRGQKTQYF	TGCGCCAGCAGCTTTAACAGGGGGCAAAAGACCCAGTACTTC
TRBV18	TRBJ2-1	-	TRBD1	CASSNPGQGADEQFF	TGTGCCAGCTCAAATCCGGGACAGGGGGCCGATGAGCAGTTCTTC
TRBV5-6	TRBJ2-2	-	-	CASSERSANTGELFF	TGTGCCAGCAGCGAACGAAGCGCGAACACCGGGGAGCTGTTTTTT
TRBV20-1	TRBJ2-3	-	-	CSAPRADTQYF	TGCAGTGCTCCCCGGGCAGATACGCAGTATTTT
TRBV7-2	TRBJ1-6	once	-	CASRRQEYSPLHF	TGTGCCAGCAGAAGACAGGAGTATTCACCCCTCCACTTT
TRBV5-4	TRBJ2-5	once	TRBD1	CASSLRYRGRGLGETQYF	TGTGCCAGCAGCTTGCGGTACAGGGGGCGTGGGTTGGGGGAGACCCAGTACTTC
TRBV9	TRBJ2-7	-	TRBD1	CASSAGTGWYEQYF	TGTGCCAGCAGCGCCGGGACAGGGTGGTACGAGCAGTACTTC
TRBV19	TRBJ1-2	-	-	CASLRVPGGYTF	TGTGCCAGTTTACGGGTCCCGGGTGGCTACACCTTC
TRBV5-1	TRBJ2-1	-	TRBD1	CASSFAGGSYNEQFF	TGCGCCAGCAGCTTTGCAGGGGGATCCTACAATGAGCAGTTCTTC
TRBV7-2	TRBJ2-7	-	TRBD1	CASSPTSTGVSYEQYF	TGTGCCAGCAGCCCTACGTCGACAGGGGTCTCCTACGAGCAGTACTTC